This T cell receptor beta chain stems from a study of T cells after yellow fever vaccination. Study background: The SMART-Seq v4 Ultra Low Input method served to prepare the low-cell-number fractions. Whole-study findings and limits: Abundant clonotypes from the bulk population could contaminate FACS-sorted repertoires. After the booster, approximately 95% of CD4 and just over 85% of CD8 primary-response clones were re-detected. Secondary responses were weaker yet peaked faster, day 5 versus 15.

At least ten counts were recorded for this clonotype. Its matching antigen is unknown. The germline V gene has CDR1 MDHEN and CDR2 SYDVKM. There are 15 residues in the CDR3. Trimming cost V 3 bases and J 2 bases, with 10 bases left between them. TCRdb itself ran the 5' RACE reads through MiXCR, one entry per CDR3 protein. The sample consists of over 250,000 distinct CDR3 sequences, approximately 4% of them appearing once. The V call is TRBV28, the J call TRBJ2-2; TRBD2 might be the D (5 bases). This clonotype was sampled from a man aged 18 to 29 who received the YFV17D yellow fever vaccine. The sample in question was PBMCs, obtained 5 days after the yellow fever booster vaccination. The CDR3 DNA reads TGTGCCAGCAGTTTGCCCGGGATCAACACCGGGGAGCTGTTTTTT. As protein: CASSLPGINTGELFF.